Listed below are T cell receptor beta chains from one sample, sequenced in a study of blood T cells in healthy people across ages. TCRdb analysed the 5' RACE reads with MiXCR anew, one entry per CDR3 protein. The data contain some 1.6 million distinct CDR3 sequences, about 35% of them singletons. The sequencing input was blood. Receptor source: a woman in her thirties in good health. The CDR3 runs from the conserved cysteine through the conserved F or W. The D gene is left open where the match is weak. The size field is filled for only some rows; it gives once, few, many or a size class.

j_gene: TRBJ1-2
abundance: once
d_gene: -
v_gene: TRBV12-3/TRBV12-4
CDR3aa: CASSLPPRAVYGYTF
CDR3nt: TGTGCCAGCAGTTTGCCCCCCAGGGCAGTCTATGGCTACACCTTC

j_gene: TRBJ2-3
abundance: few
d_gene: -
v_gene: TRBV7-3
CDR3aa: CASSLNRRPADTQYF
CDR3nt: TGTGCCAGCAGTTTAAACAGGAGGCCCGCAGATACGCAGTATTTT

j_gene: TRBJ1-6
abundance: -
d_gene: -
v_gene: TRBV4-2
CDR3aa: CASSPSGPGNSPLHF
CDR3nt: TGTGCCAGCAGCCCGAGCGGACCGGGGAATTCACCCCTCCACTTT

j_gene: TRBJ1-4
abundance: -
d_gene: TRBD1
v_gene: TRBV3-1
CDR3aa: CASSQGTGKNEKLFF
CDR3nt: TGTGCCAGCAGCCAAGGGACAGGGAAAAATGAAAAACTGTTTTTT

j_gene: TRBJ2-6
abundance: once
d_gene: TRBD2
v_gene: TRBV3-1
CDR3aa: CASSQRGGTPGANVLTF
CDR3nt: TGTGCCAGCAGCCAGCGCGGGGGGACCCCTGGGGCCAACGTCCTGACTTTC

j_gene: TRBJ2-2
abundance: few
d_gene: -
v_gene: TRBV4-1
CDR3aa: CASALVGGANTGELFF
CDR3nt: TGCGCCAGCGCCCTAGTGGGAGGCGCGAACACCGGGGAGCTGTTTTTT

j_gene: TRBJ2-3
abundance: -
d_gene: TRBD1
v_gene: TRBV20-1
CDR3aa: CSARDYPRGTGGADTQYF
CDR3nt: TGCAGTGCTAGAGACTATCCCAGGGGGACAGGGGGCGCAGATACGCAGTATTTT

j_gene: TRBJ1-2
abundance: few
d_gene: -
v_gene: TRBV11-2
CDR3aa: CASSPGGSRWGYTF
CDR3nt: TGTGCCAGCAGCCCGGGGGGGAGTAGGTGGGGCTACACCTTC

j_gene: TRBJ2-5
abundance: -
d_gene: -
v_gene: TRBV6-5
CDR3aa: CASTPNGGKQETRYF
CDR3nt: TGTGCCAGCACTCCAAACGGGGGCAAACAAGAGACCCGGTACTTC

j_gene: TRBJ1-2
abundance: -
d_gene: -
v_gene: TRBV5-1
CDR3aa: CASSSSGPDPNYGYTF
CDR3nt: TGCGCCAGCAGCTCCTCGGGGCCGGACCCTAACTATGGCTACACCTTC

j_gene: TRBJ2-1
abundance: -
d_gene: TRBD2
v_gene: TRBV20-1
CDR3aa: CSARPTPTSGGYNEQFF
CDR3nt: TGCAGTGCTAGGCCAACCCCTACTAGCGGCGGATACAATGAGCAGTTCTTC

j_gene: TRBJ2-3
abundance: few
d_gene: -
v_gene: TRBV9
CDR3aa: CASSTQGRDTQYF
CDR3nt: TGTGCCAGTTCGACACAGGGTCGTGATACGCAGTATTTT

j_gene: TRBJ2-7
abundance: -
d_gene: TRBD2
v_gene: TRBV5-6
CDR3aa: CASSWRLAGGGEQYF
CDR3nt: TGTGCCAGCAGCTGGAGACTAGCGGGGGGGGGCGAGCAGTACTTC

j_gene: TRBJ2-1
abundance: -
d_gene: TRBD2
v_gene: TRBV20-1
CDR3aa: CSARPVVPSGEGEQFF
CDR3nt: TGCAGTGCTAGACCAGTGGTTCCTAGCGGCGAGGGAGAGCAGTTCTTC

j_gene: TRBJ1-2
abundance: -
d_gene: TRBD1
v_gene: TRBV6-6
CDR3aa: CASRLGQGNYGYTF
CDR3nt: TGTGCCAGCAGACTCGGACAGGGTAACTATGGCTACACCTTC

j_gene: TRBJ1-1
abundance: few
d_gene: TRBD1
v_gene: TRBV12-5
CDR3aa: CASGLWDRGYTEAFF
CDR3nt: TGTGCTAGTGGTTTATGGGACAGGGGTTACACTGAAGCTTTCTTT

j_gene: TRBJ2-5
abundance: -
d_gene: TRBD2
v_gene: TRBV7-9
CDR3aa: CASSPGLALGETQYF
CDR3nt: TGTGCCAGCAGCCCGGGACTAGCGTTGGGGGAGACCCAGTACTTC

j_gene: TRBJ2-1
abundance: many
d_gene: -
v_gene: TRBV6-5
CDR3aa: CASSYGANEQFF
CDR3nt: TGTGCCAGCAGTTACGGGGCCAATGAGCAGTTCTTC

j_gene: TRBJ2-1
abundance: -
d_gene: -
v_gene: TRBV6-6
CDR3aa: CASWSGSEQFF
CDR3nt: TGTGCCAGCTGGTCGGGGTCTGAGCAGTTCTTC

j_gene: TRBJ1-2
abundance: -
d_gene: -
v_gene: TRBV5-6
CDR3aa: CASSTGSLSNYGYTF
CDR3nt: TGTGCCAGCAGCACCGGCTCCCTTTCTAACTATGGCTACACCTTC